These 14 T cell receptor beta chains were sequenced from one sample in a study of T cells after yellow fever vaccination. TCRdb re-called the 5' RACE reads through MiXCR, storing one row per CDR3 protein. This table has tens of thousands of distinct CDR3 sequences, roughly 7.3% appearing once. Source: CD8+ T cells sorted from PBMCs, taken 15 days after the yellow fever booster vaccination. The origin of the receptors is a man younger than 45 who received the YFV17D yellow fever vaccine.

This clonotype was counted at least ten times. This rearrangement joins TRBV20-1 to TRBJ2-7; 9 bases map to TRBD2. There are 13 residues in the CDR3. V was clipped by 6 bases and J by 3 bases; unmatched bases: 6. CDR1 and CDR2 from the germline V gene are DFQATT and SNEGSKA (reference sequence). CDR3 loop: CSAVFSGSYEQYF. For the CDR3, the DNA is TGCAGTGCCGTTTTTAGCGGGAGCTACGAGCAGTACTTC.

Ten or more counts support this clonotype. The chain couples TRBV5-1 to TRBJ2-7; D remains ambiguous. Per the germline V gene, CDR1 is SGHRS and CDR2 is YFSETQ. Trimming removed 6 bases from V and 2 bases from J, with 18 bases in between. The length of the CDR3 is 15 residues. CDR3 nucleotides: TGCGCCAGCACCTTCACGGACGGAGCTACCTACGAGCAGTACTTC. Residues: CASTFTDGATYEQYF.

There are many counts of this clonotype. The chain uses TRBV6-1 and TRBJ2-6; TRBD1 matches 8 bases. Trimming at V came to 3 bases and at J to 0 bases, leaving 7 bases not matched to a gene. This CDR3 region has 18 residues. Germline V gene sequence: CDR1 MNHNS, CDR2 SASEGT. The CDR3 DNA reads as TGTGCCAGCAGTGAGCTCGGACAGGGCATCTCTGGGGCCAACGTCCTGACTTTC. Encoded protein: CASSELGQGISGANVLTF.

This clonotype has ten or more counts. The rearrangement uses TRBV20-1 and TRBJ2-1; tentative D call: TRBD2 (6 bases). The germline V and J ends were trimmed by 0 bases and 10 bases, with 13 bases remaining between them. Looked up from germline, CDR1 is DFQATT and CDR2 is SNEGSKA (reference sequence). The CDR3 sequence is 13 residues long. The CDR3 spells CSARDLEGREQFF. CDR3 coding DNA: TGCAGTGCTAGAGATCTGGAGGGCCGGGAGCAGTTCTTC.

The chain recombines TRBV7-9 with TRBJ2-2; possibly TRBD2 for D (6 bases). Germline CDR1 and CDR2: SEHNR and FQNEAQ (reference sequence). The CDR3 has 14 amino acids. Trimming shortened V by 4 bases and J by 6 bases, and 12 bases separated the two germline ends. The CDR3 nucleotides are TGTGCCAGCAGCTCGGACGGGAGCCCCGGGGAGCTGTTTTTT. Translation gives CASSSDGSPGELFF.

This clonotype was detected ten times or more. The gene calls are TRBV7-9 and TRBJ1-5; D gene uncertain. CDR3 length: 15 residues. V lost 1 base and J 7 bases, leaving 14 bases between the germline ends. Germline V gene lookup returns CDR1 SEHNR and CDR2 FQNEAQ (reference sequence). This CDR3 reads CASSLDGPLEQPQHF. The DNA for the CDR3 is TGTGCCAGCAGCTTAGATGGGCCACTAGAGCAGCCCCAGCATTTT.

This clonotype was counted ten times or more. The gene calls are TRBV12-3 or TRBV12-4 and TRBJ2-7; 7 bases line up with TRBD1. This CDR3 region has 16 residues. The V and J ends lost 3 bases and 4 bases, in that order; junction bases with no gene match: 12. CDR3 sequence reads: CASSLIWTGFEYEQYF. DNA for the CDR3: TGTGCCAGCAGTTTGATCTGGACAGGTTTTGAATACGAGCAGTACTTC.

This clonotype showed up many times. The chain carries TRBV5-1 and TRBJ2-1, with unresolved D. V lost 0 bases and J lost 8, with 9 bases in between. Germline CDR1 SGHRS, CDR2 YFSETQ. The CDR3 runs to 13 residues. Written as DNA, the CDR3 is TGCGCCAGCAGCTTGGGGGTTGAGGATGAGCAGTTCTTC. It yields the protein CASSLGVEDEQFF.

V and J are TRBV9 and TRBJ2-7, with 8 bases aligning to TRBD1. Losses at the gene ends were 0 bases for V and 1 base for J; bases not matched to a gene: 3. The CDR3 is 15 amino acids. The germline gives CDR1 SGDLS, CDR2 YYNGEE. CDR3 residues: CASSVGQGQSYEQYF. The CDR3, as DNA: TGTGCCAGCAGCGTAGGACAGGGGCAATCCTACGAGCAGTACTTC.

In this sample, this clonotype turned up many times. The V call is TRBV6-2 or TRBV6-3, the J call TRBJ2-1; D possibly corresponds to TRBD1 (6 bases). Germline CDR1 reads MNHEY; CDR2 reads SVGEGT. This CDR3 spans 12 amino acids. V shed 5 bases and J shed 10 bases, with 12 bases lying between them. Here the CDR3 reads CASSQGSIEQFF. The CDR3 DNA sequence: TGTGCCAGCAGTCAGGGGTCGATAGAGCAGTTCTTC.

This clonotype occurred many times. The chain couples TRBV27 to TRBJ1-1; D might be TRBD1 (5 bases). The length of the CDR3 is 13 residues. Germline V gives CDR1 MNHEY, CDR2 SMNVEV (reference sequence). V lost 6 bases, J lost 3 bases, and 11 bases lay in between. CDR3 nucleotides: TGTGCCAGCAGAACATGGGGGGACACTGAAGCTTTCTTT. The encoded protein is CASRTWGDTEAFF.

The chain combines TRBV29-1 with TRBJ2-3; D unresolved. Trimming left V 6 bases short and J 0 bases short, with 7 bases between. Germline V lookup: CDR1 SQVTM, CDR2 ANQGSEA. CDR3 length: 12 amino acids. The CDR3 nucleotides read TGCAGCGTCGGACCTAGCACAGATACGCAGTATTTT. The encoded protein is CSVGPSTDTQYF.

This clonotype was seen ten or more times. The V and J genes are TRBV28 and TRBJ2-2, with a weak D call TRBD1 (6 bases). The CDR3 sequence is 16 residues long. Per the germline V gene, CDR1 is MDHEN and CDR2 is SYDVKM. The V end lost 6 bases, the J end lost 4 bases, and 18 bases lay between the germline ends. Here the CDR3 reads CASSNGQLEGTGELFF. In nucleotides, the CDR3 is TGTGCCAGCAGCAACGGACAGCTAGAGGGCACCGGGGAGCTGTTTTTT.

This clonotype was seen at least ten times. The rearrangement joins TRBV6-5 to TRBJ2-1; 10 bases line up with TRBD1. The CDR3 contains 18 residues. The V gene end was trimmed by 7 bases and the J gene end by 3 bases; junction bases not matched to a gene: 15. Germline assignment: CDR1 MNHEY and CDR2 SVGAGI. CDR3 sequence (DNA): TGTGCCAGCAACGACCCCGGGACAGGGGCCTACTTCTACAATGAGCAGTTCTTC. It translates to CASNDPGTGAYFYNEQFF.